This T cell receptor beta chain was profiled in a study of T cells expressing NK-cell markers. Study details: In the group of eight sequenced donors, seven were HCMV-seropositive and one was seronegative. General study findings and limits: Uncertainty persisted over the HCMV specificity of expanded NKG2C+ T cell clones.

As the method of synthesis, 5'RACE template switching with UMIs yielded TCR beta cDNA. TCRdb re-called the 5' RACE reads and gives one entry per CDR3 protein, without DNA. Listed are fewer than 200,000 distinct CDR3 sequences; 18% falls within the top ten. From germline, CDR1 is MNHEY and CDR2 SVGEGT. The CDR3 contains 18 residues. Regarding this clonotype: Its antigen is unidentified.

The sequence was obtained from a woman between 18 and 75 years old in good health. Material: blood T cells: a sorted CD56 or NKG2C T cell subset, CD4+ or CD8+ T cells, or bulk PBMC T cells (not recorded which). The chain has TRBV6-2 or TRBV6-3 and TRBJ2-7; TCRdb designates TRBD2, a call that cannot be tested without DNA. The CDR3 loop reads CASSYVLQAGGRSYEQYF.